One sample yielded the 19 T cell receptor beta chains listed below, sequenced in a study of blood T cell repertoires in COVID-19. Clones were read by immunoSEQ multiplex PCR, and TCRdb kept only the in-frame ones, dropping some. Of some 100,000 clones in the sample, approximately 83% were seen once. The sequenced sample consisted of PBMCs or T cells enriched from blood (not recorded which). The receptors shown here come from a woman in her 50s who had recovered from COVID-19.

The chain is built from TRBV7-6 and TRBJ1-4; 10 bases line up with TRBD1. Looked up from germline, CDR1 is SGHVS and CDR2 is FNYEAQ. V lost 5 bases to trimming and J lost 8 bases; unmatched junction nucleotides: 8. The CDR3 contains 15 residues. CDR3 in DNA: TGTGCCAGCAGCGCCCAGACAGGGGGCTTAGAAAAACTGTTTTTT. Its protein product is CASSAQTGGLEKLFF.

The rearrangement joins TRBV5-8 to TRBJ1-4, with D unclear. The germline gives CDR1 SGHTS, CDR2 YDEGEE. The CDR3 sequence is 13 residues long. Between the trimmed V and J ends, which lost 0 bases and 8 bases, there was a span of 8 bases. The CDR3 bases are TGTGCCAGCAGCTTGGAAGCGAGGGAAAAACTGTTTTTT. As protein: CASSLEAREKLFF.

As concerns this clone: This same CDR3 is encoded by further DNA sequences in the sample. The rearrangement links TRBV29-1 to TRBJ2-3; 11 nucleotides match TRBD1. V shed 7 bases and J 1 base; nucleotides not matched to a gene: 1. The CDR3 contains 13 residues. The germline CDR1 and CDR2 sequences are SQVTM and ANQGSEA. The CDR3 nucleotides are TGCAGCGGGGACAGGGGGGGCACAGATACGCAGTATTTT. Protein product: CSGDRGGTDTQYF.

This chain uses TRBV28 with TRBJ1-1; TRBD1 might be the D (6 bases). This CDR3 is built from 13 residues. Germline CDR1 is MDHEN and CDR2 is SYDVKM. V was pared by 7 bases and J by 6 bases, with 15 bases between. CDR3 amino acids: CASKQGNPPEAFF. The DNA for the CDR3 is TGTGCCAGCAAACAGGGAAATCCCCCTGAAGCTTTCTTT.

The CDR3 loop is CATAGERLYNEQFF. In DNA form, the CDR3 reads TGTGCCACCGCCGGGGAGCGGTTGTACAATGAGCAGTTCTTC. The rearrangement joins TRBV24-1 to TRBJ2-1; possible D gene TRBD2, 5 bases. CDR1 and CDR2 (germline): KGHDR, SFDVKD. Trimming stripped 9 bases from V and 4 bases from J, with 15 bases between. This CDR3 is 14 amino acids long.

This chain links TRBV2 with TRBJ2-5, with no clear D. Germline lookup yields CDR1 SNHLY and CDR2 FYNNEI. The ends were cut back, 2 bases at V and 0 bases at J, with 7 bases in the middle. CDR3 length: 14 amino acids. The DNA of the CDR3 is TGTGCCAGCAGTGAATCAGTGTACCAAGAGACCCAGTACTTC. The encoded protein is CASSESVYQETQYF.

This clone was observed once. The chain employs TRBV9 and TRBJ1-2, with D unresolved. CDR1 and CDR2 from the germline V gene are SGDLS and YYNGEE. The length of the CDR3 is 14 residues. V was cut by 3 bases and J by 4 bases, with 13 bases left in between. This CDR3 reads CASSEGGLAYGYTF. The CDR3 DNA is TGTGCCAGCAGCGAGGGAGGCCTCGCCTATGGCTACACCTTC.

V is TRBV7-8 and J is TRBJ2-1; TRBD1 aligns across 7 bases. The V gene's germline CDR1 is SGHVS and CDR2 FQNEAQ. V was clipped by 6 bases and J by 4 bases; unmatched bases: 6. This CDR3 comprises 14 residues. The CDR3 loop reads CASSRTGIYNEQFF. The CDR3, as DNA: TGTGCCAGCAGTCGGACAGGAATTTACAATGAGCAGTTCTTC.

A few counts support this clone. The CDR3: CASSESSGSPFYEQYF. CDR3 DNA sequence: TGTGCCAGCAGTGAATCTAGCGGGAGCCCCTTCTACGAGCAGTACTTC. The chain links TRBV2 to TRBJ2-7, with 10 positions matching TRBD2. The CDR3 contains 16 residues. CDR1 SNHLY and CDR2 FYNNEI come from the germline V gene. Trimming took 2 bases from V and 3 from J; bases not matched to a gene: 7. The entire variable domain, with the rest obtained from reference TRBV2 and TRBJ2-7, is as follows: EPEVTQTPSHQVTQMGQEVILRCVPISNHLYFYWYRQILGQKVEFLVSFYNNEISEKSEIFDDQFSVERPDGSNFTLKIRSTKLEDSAMYFCASSESSGSPFYEQYFGPGTRLTVT.

The chain joins TRBV27 to TRBJ2-3; D is ambiguous. The CDR3 covers 14 residues. Per the germline V gene, CDR1 is MNHEY and CDR2 is SMNVEV (reference sequence). The CDR3 here is CAKRIRVTTDTQYF. As DNA, the CDR3 is TGTGCAAAAAGGATCCGGGTGACCACAGATACGCAGTATTTT.

The rearrangement links TRBV19 to TRBJ2-2, with 7 bases lining up with TRBD1. Germline V gene lookup returns CDR1 LNHDA and CDR2 SQIVND (reference sequence). J gave up 4 bases and V 7 bases, and 6 bases lay outside the gene matches. This CDR3 contains 14 residues. CDR3 sequence reads: CASKGALGTGELFF. The CDR3 nucleotides read TGTGCCAGTAAGGGGGCTCTGGGCACCGGGGAGCTGTTTTTT.

This clone has a handful of counts. For the CDR3, the DNA is TGTGCCAGCAGCTTAGGGATGGCAGGGTTCGGGGAGCTGTTTTTT. As protein: CASSLGMAGFGELFF. This chain links TRBV7-9 with TRBJ2-2; possibly TRBD1 for D (5 bases). Germline loops: CDR1 SEHNR, CDR2 FQNEAQ (reference sequence). This CDR3 is 15 amino acids long. V was shortened by 1 base and J by 7 bases, with 13 bases between the two germline ends.

The J gene is TRBJ1-2, the V gene TRBV12-3 or TRBV12-4; D might be TRBD1 (5 bases). V shed 5 bases and J shed 10 bases, with 11 bases lying between them. The CDR3 totals 11 residues. CDR3: CASSMTADYTF. For the CDR3, the DNA is TGTGCCAGCAGTATGACAGCTGACTACACCTTC.

The CDR3 DNA sequence: TGTGCCAGCAGTGACTCAGACAGGGGCACAGATACGCAGTATTTT. The encoded protein is CASSDSDRGTDTQYF. The chain links TRBV25-1 to TRBJ2-3; 7 nucleotides match TRBD1. The CDR3 consists of 15 residues. Per germline, CDR1 MGHDK and CDR2 SYGVNS. V was clipped by 3 bases and J by 1 base; unmatched bases: 4.

This clone appeared a single time. This chain uses TRBV10-3 with TRBJ2-7; 10 bases line up with TRBD2. The germline V gene encodes CDR1 ENHRY and CDR2 SYGVKD. Trimming cost V 2 bases and J 3 bases; bases outside gene matches: 10. The CDR3 contains 17 residues. The CDR3 sequence: CAISESLAGALNYEQYF. In nucleotides, the CDR3 is TGTGCCATCAGTGAGAGTCTAGCGGGAGCCCTTAACTACGAGCAGTACTTC.

CDR3 amino acids: CASSPLILKAKNIQYF. DNA of the CDR3: TGTGCCAGTAGCCCACTGATCCTTAAAGCCAAAAACATTCAGTACTTC. This chain links TRBV19 with TRBJ2-4; unclear D gene. V lost 6 bases and J lost 0, with 15 bases in between. The CDR3 contains 16 residues. Germline assignment: CDR1 LNHDA and CDR2 SQIVND (reference sequence).

This clone has just a few counts. The rearrangement joins TRBV3-1 (or the pseudogene TRBV3-2) to TRBJ2-6; D is perhaps TRBD1 (5 bases). The CDR3 loop spans 15 amino acids. Trimming removed 4 bases from V and 2 bases from J, with 9 bases in between. Germline CDR1 and CDR2: LGHDT and YNNKEL (reference sequence). This CDR3 reads CASSREGAGANVLTF. Here the CDR3 DNA reads TGTGCCAGCAGCCGAGAAGGGGCTGGGGCCAACGTCCTGACTTTC.

The chain joins TRBV18 to TRBJ2-1; 7 bases match TRBD1. The CDR3 sequence is 18 residues long. V was clipped by 0 bases and J by 15 bases; unmatched bases: 23. Per germline, CDR1 KGHSH and CDR2 LQKENI. The CDR3: CASSPPYEKGQSTSSGFF. The CDR3 DNA is TGTGCCAGCTCACCACCTTATGAGAAGGGACAGTCGACATCAAGTGGGTTCTTC.

V usage is TRBV10-2 and J usage is TRBJ2-2, with 7 bases lining up with TRBD2. CDR1 is WSHSY and CDR2 is SAAADI in the germline V gene. The V and J ends lost 6 bases and 4 bases, in that order; junction bases with no gene match: 2. CDR3 length equals 13 residues. The CDR3 reads CASSPGGTGELFF. The CDR3 bases are TGCGCCAGCAGCCCGGGAGGCACCGGGGAGCTGTTTTTT.